What follows are 18 T cell receptor beta chains derived from one specimen sequenced in a study of blood T cell repertoires in COVID-19. Only in-frame clones appear in the TCRdb table, and some are missing; sequencing was by immunoSEQ multiplex PCR. The repertoire holds 160,000 or so clones, with around 82% as singletons. The sample comprised PBMCs or T cells enriched from blood (not recorded which). The receptors here all came from a man aged 55 to 69 who had recovered from COVID-19.

This chain connects TRBV24-1 to TRBJ2-3; TRBD2 aligns across 10 bases. The CDR3 has 17 residues. Germline CDR1 reads KGHDR; CDR2 reads SFDVKD. The junction had 7 bases not matched to a gene; V was cut back by 3 bases and J by 2 bases. In DNA, the CDR3 is TGTGCCACCAGTGATGGGGCTAGCGGGAGTCTCACAGATACGCAGTATTTT. The encoded protein is CATSDGASGSLTDTQYF.

V is TRBV7-8 and J is TRBJ2-6; D might be TRBD1 (5 bases). V lost 5 bases and J lost 3, with 8 bases in between. This CDR3 spans 14 amino acids. CDR1 and CDR2 from the germline V gene are SGHVS and FQNEAQ. The CDR3 DNA is TGTGCCAGCAGCCTTGACAGTGGGGCCAACGTCCTGACTTTC. This sequence encodes CASSLDSGANVLTF.

Regarding this clone: A read error may account for a junction end that differs from germline. The chain employs TRBV6-5 and TRBJ2-1, with TRBD2 identical over 8 bases. Germline V gene sequence: CDR1 MNHEY, CDR2 SVGAGI. The CDR3 loop spans 13 amino acids. The CDR3 region is CASSYSGGQEQFF. Written as DNA, the CDR3 is TGTGCCAGCAGCTACTCGGGGGGGCAGGAGCAGTTCTTC.

This clone showed up just a few times. The chain has TRBV11-2 and TRBJ1-2; D possibly corresponds to TRBD1 (6 bases). V gave up 4 bases and J gave up 4 bases, with 13 bases separating them. The CDR3 has 14 amino acids. Germline V gene lookup returns CDR1 SGHAT and CDR2 FQNNGV. CDR3 nucleotide sequence: TGTGCCAGCAGCTCACAGGGATTCGGCTATGGCTACACCTTC. It translates to CASSSQGFGYGYTF.

The CDR3 loop reads CASSPGQGAAGANVLTF. In DNA form, the CDR3 reads TGTGCCAGCAGTCCGGGACAGGGGGCAGCTGGGGCCAACGTCCTGACTTTC. The chain links TRBV27 to TRBJ2-6, with 12 bases fitting TRBD1. Per the germline V gene, CDR1 is MNHEY and CDR2 is SMNVEV (reference sequence). V gave up 5 bases and J gave up 2 bases; unmatched junction bases: 4. CDR3 length equals 17 residues.

In regard to this clone: The sample holds other DNA sequences that translate to the same CDR3. This chain connects TRBV28 to TRBJ1-5, with D unresolved. The CDR3 is 13 residues long. From germline, CDR1 is MDHEN and CDR2 SYDVKM. Trimming pared 2 bases from V and 2 bases from J, leaving 4 bases between. The CDR3 loop reads CASSLSGNQPQHF. The CDR3 region has the DNA TGTGCCAGCAGTTTAAGCGGCAATCAGCCCCAGCATTTT.

In nucleotides, the CDR3 is TGTGCCAGCAGCGTAAATGCCCCCGGCGGGCCAGATACGCAGTATTTT. This encodes CASSVNAPGGPDTQYF. The chain carries TRBV9 and TRBJ2-3; D might be TRBD2 (5 bases). Germline lookup yields CDR1 SGDLS and CDR2 YYNGEE. The V end lost 1 base, the J end lost 4 bases, and 16 bases lay between the germline ends. CDR3 length equals 16 residues. The complete variable domain, with remaining parts taken from reference TRBV9 and TRBJ2-3, reads DSGVTQTPKHLITATGQRVTLRCSPRSGDLSVYWYQQSLDQGLQFLIQYYNGEERAKGNILERFSAQQFPDLHSELNLSSLELGDSALYFCASSVNAPGGPDTQYFGPGTRLTVL.

The V call is TRBV5-1, the J call TRBJ1-1; D is unresolved. The CDR3 spans 14 residues. V was shortened by 1 base and J by 1 base, with 8 bases between the two germline ends. In germline, CDR1 is SGHRS, CDR2 YFSETQ. The CDR3 spells CASSLNPQNTEAFF. The CDR3 DNA sequence: TGCGCCAGCAGCTTGAATCCCCAGAACACTGAAGCTTTCTTT.

The chain combines TRBV7-2 with TRBJ1-6, with D maybe TRBD1 (6 bases). This CDR3 is built from 15 residues. Trimming left V 4 bases short and J 7 bases short, with 14 bases between. Germline values: CDR1 SGHTA, CDR2 FQGNSA. This CDR3 is CASSSTPTGNSPLHF. The DNA of the CDR3 is TGTGCCAGCAGCTCTACGCCAACAGGGAATTCACCCCTCCACTTT.

This clone was picked up one time. The genes are TRBV7-3 and TRBJ1-1; TRBD1 matches at 8 bases. Germline CDR1 and CDR2: SGHTA and FQGTGA. V shed 5 bases, J shed 6 bases, and the junction held 11 bases outside the gene matches. CDR3 length equals 15 residues. The DNA for the CDR3 is TGTGCCAGCAGCCCAAAAAGTAGGACAGGGTCTGAAGCTTTCTTT. Protein product: CASSPKSRTGSEAFF.

The chain is built from TRBV7-8 and TRBJ2-3; 7 positions match TRBD2. Germline CDR1 reads SGHVS; CDR2 reads FQNEAQ. Losses at the gene ends were 3 bases for V and 3 bases for J; bases not matched to a gene: 6. The length of the CDR3 is 15 residues. In DNA form, the CDR3 reads TGTGCCAGCAGCTTCGGGGGGACGGGGACAGATACGCAGTATTTT. This encodes CASSFGGTGTDTQYF.

The chain couples TRBV27 to TRBJ2-2; D is unclear. V was cut by 6 bases and J by 2 bases, with 10 bases left in between. CDR3 length: 14 amino acids. Germline V lookup: CDR1 MNHEY, CDR2 SMNVEV (reference sequence). CDR3 in amino acids: CASRPQVNTGELFF. The CDR3 DNA reads as TGTGCCAGCAGGCCACAAGTTAACACCGGGGAGCTGTTTTTT.

With regard to this clone: Other nucleotide sequences from this sample produce the same CDR3. The gene calls are TRBV28 and TRBJ2-7; TRBD2 matches 11 bases. The CDR3 is made up of 17 amino acids. V was clipped by 2 bases and J by 4 bases; unmatched bases: 10. CDR1 and CDR2 from the germline V gene are MDHEN and SYDVKM. CDR3 sequence (DNA): TGTGCCAGCAGTTTACGCTCTAGCGGGAGGCTCTCTTACGAGCAGTACTTC. This sequence encodes CASSLRSSGRLSYEQYF.

This sequence joins TRBV6-1 and TRBJ1-3, with TRBD1 identical over 9 bases. This CDR3 region has 16 residues. The junction had 1 base not matched to a gene; V was cut back by 1 base and J by 0 bases. Germline V CDR1 and CDR2: MNHNS, SASEGT. The CDR3 DNA is TGTGCCAGCAGTGAAGTACAGGGGGCCTCTGGAAACACCATATATTTT. Translating it yields CASSEVQGASGNTIYF.

This clone was observed once. This CDR3 reads CASIIQGGQGYTF. CDR3 bases: TGTGCCAGCATAATACAGGGGGGGCAAGGCTACACCTTC. The chain joins TRBV28 to TRBJ1-2; 8 bases are a match to TRBD1. This CDR3 contains 13 residues. Trimming at V came to 7 bases and at J to 8 bases, leaving 9 bases not matched to a gene. CDR1 and CDR2 from the germline V gene are MDHEN and SYDVKM.

The chain joins TRBV7-9 to TRBJ2-3; D is undetermined. The CDR3 loop spans 16 amino acids. CDR1 and CDR2 from the germline V gene are SEHNR and FQNEAQ (reference sequence). V gave up 2 bases and J gave up 1 base, with 13 bases separating them. This CDR3 is CASSLRSGSRTDTQYF. The CDR3 nucleotides read TGTGCCAGCAGCTTAAGATCGGGTTCCCGCACAGATACGCAGTATTTT.

Regarding this clone: One end of the junction fails to match germline, which may point to a read error. V usage is TRBV28 and J usage is TRBJ1-6; 8 bases are a match to TRBD1. CDR1 MDHEN and CDR2 SYDVKM come from the germline V gene. The CDR3 has 17 amino acids. The CDR3 DNA reads TGTGCCAGCAGTGCAGGGGCAGGGGGCTCCTCTAATTCACCCCTCCACTTT. Its translation: CASSAGAGGSSNSPLHF. Using reference TRBV28 and TRBJ1-6 for the parts outside the CDR3, the full variable domain is DVKVTQSSRYLVKRTGEKVFLECVQDMDHENMFWYRQDPGLGLRLIYFSYDVKMKEKGDIPEGYSVSREKKERFSLILESASTNQTSMYLCASSAGAGGSSNSPLHFGNGTRLTVT.

The V call is TRBV9, the J call TRBJ1-4; TRBD1 agrees at 10 bases. CDR1 is SGDLS, CDR2 YYNGEE, per germline. Trimming at V came to 0 bases and at J to 7 bases, leaving 6 bases not matched to a gene. This CDR3 has 16 residues. The CDR3 region has the DNA TGTGCCAGCAGCGTAGGGGCCCGGGACAGGGGTGAAAAACTGTTTTTT. Translated: CASSVGARDRGEKLFF.